The 3 T cell receptor beta chains given below trace back to one sample, sequenced in a study of monozygotic twins with inflammatory bowel disease. TCRdb reworked the 5' RACE reads into one entry per CDR3 protein, no DNA. This specimen shows about 350,000 distinct CDR3 sequences; the ten leading clones hold 2% to 2.5%. Source material: blood. These receptors all come from a human donor with ulcerative colitis or Crohn's disease, or a healthy co-twin of an affected twin (not recorded which).

The CDR3 region is CSVTTTSGSTDTQYF. The chain couples TRBV29-1 to TRBJ2-3; TCRdb gives TRBD2 as the D gene, but with no DNA this cannot be confirmed. The germline V gene encodes CDR1 SQVTM and CDR2 ANQGSEA. This CDR3 region has 15 residues.

The chain is built from TRBV23-1 and TRBJ2-3; the D call of TRBD1 rests on TCRdb alone, since no DNA is present to check it. TRBV23-1 has ORF status, its function being uncertain. The CDR3 runs to 14 residues. CDR3 sequence reads: CASSQSHGADTQYF.

The chain is built from TRBV2 and TRBJ1-6; no DNA is available, so the TRBD1 call from TCRdb remains unchecked. The CDR3 contains 15 residues. Germline V gives CDR1 SNHLY, CDR2 FYNNEI. The CDR3: CASSSTGSPNSPLHF.